A single sample is the source of the 20 T cell receptor beta chains below, sequenced in a study of T cells in Graves' hyperthyroidism and ophthalmopathy. The source material, RNA transcripts, was used to amplify TCR beta CDR3 regions. First-round RT-PCR with HTBI primers amplified the TCR CDR3 region. TCRdb re-analysed the multiplex PCR reads in MiXCR, keeping a single row per CDR3 protein. This table has hundreds of thousands of distinct CDR3 sequences, 40% to 55% appearing once. The sample consisted of peripheral blood or thyroid tissue (not recorded which). The receptors were sampled from a woman aged 18-29 years with Graves' hyperthyroidism.

V usage is TRBV9 and J usage is TRBJ1-6; D is unclear. Germline V gene data show CDR1 as SGDLS and CDR2 as YYNGEE. CDR3 length equals 14 residues. The ends were cut back, 6 bases at V and 0 bases at J, with 7 bases in the middle. The DNA for the CDR3 is TGTGCCAGCAAGTCAGACTCCTATAATTCACCCCTCCACTTT. The encoded protein is CASKSDSYNSPLHF. The full variable domain, rest sourced from reference TRBV9 and TRBJ1-6, is DSGVTQTPKHLITATGQRVTLRCSPRSGDLSVYWYQQSLDQGLQFLIQYYNGEERAKGNILERFSAQQFPDLHSELNLSSLELGDSALYFCASKSDSYNSPLHFGNGTRLTVT.

The rearrangement uses TRBV5-1 and TRBJ1-1, with D uncertain. CDR3 length: 12 amino acids. V was pared by 0 bases and J by 8 bases, with 8 bases between. CDR1 and CDR2 from the germline V gene are SGHRS and YFSETQ. Here the CDR3 reads CASSLEGKEAFF. DNA of the CDR3: TGCGCCAGCAGCTTGGAGGGCAAAGAAGCTTTCTTT.

Worth noting for this clonotype: An end of the junction does not agree with germline; a read error may underlie this. The chain has TRBV7-9 and TRBJ1-5, with D possibly matching TRBD1 (5 bases). This CDR3 contains 16 residues. CDR1 and CDR2 (germline): SEHNR, FQNEAQ (reference sequence). The CDR3 DNA follows: TGCGCCAGCAGCCAAGATAAGGCAGGGTCTGGCCAGCCCCAGCATTTT. This codes for CASSQDKAGSGQPQHF.

V is TRBV20-1 and J is TRBJ2-7, with D perhaps TRBD1 (6 bases). CDR1 and CDR2 (germline): DFQATT, SNEGSKA (reference sequence). Trimming pared 3 bases from V and 3 bases from J, leaving 12 bases between. This CDR3 contains 13 residues. CDR3 sequence (DNA): TGCAGTGCTAGCCACCGCAGGGGCTACGAGCAGTACTTC. Its translation is CSASHRRGYEQYF.

This clonotype was counted between two and nine times. This chain uses TRBV5-1 with TRBJ2-6; possibly TRBD2 for D (5 bases). The CDR3 is 16 residues long. CDR1 is SGHRS and CDR2 is YFSETQ in the germline V gene. Trimming stripped 4 bases from V and 3 bases from J, with 14 bases between. DNA of the CDR3: TGCGCCAGCAGCGCGTCGGGGTCCAATGGGGCCAACGTCCTGACTTTC. This codes for CASSASGSNGANVLTF.

In its sample, this clonotype was seen many times. This sequence joins TRBV25-1 and TRBJ2-2, with TRBD2 matching over 8 bases. V lost 1 base, J lost 6 bases, and 7 bases stayed unmatched. CDR1 is MGHDK, CDR2 SYGVNS, per germline. The CDR3 spans 16 residues. CDR3 in amino acids: CASSEFETSVSGELFF. CDR3 bases: TGTGCCAGCAGTGAATTCGAGACTAGCGTCTCCGGGGAGCTGTTTTTT.

The rearrangement links TRBV11-1 to TRBJ1-2, with D perhaps TRBD1 (6 bases). Germline V gives CDR1 SGHAT, CDR2 FQDESV (reference sequence). V shed 2 bases and J shed 3 bases, with 13 bases lying between them. This CDR3 spans 15 amino acids. The CDR3 bases are TGTGCCAGCAGCTTACGCGGGGGCGCGGACTATGGCTACACCTTC. Its translation is CASSLRGGADYGYTF. Filled out from reference TRBV11-1 and TRBJ1-2, the complete variable domain reads EAEVAQSPRYKITEKSQAVAFWCDPISGHATLYWYRQILGQGPELLVQFQDESVVDDSQLPKDRFSAERLKGVDSTLKIQPAELGDSAMYLCASSLRGGADYGYTFGSGTRLTVV.

The chain's CDR3 is CASSPSGVRTEAFF. Here the CDR3 DNA reads TGTGCCAGCAGCCCCTCGGGGGTGCGCACTGAAGCTTTCTTT. This chain links TRBV7-3 with TRBJ1-1, with D maybe TRBD1 (5 bases). Trimming took off 5 bases at V and 4 bases at J, with 14 bases between the two ends. The CDR3 totals 14 residues. CDR1 SGHTA and CDR2 FQGTGA come from the germline V gene.

The chain employs TRBV10-3 and TRBJ1-1, with D tentatively TRBD1 (6 bases). Germline V gene data show CDR1 as ENHRY and CDR2 as SYGVKD. The V end lost 10 bases, the J end lost 3 bases, and 12 bases lay between the germline ends. The CDR3 runs to 12 residues. The CDR3 DNA sequence: TGTGCCACCTCACAGGGTTACACTGAAGCTTTCTTT. Residues: CATSQGYTEAFF.

The chain recombines TRBV7-9 with TRBJ2-3; no clear D gene. Trimming removed 1 base at V and 0 bases at J, with 8 bases between. CDR1 and CDR2 from the germline V gene are SEHNR and FQNEAQ (reference sequence). This CDR3 has 15 residues. CDR3 sequence (DNA): TGTGCCAGCAGCTTAGTGCTCGGGAGCACAGATACGCAGTATTTT. Translated: CASSLVLGSTDTQYF.

This clonotype was seen only a few times. V gene TRBV7-3 combines with J gene TRBJ1-2; 10 nucleotides align to TRBD1. The CDR3 consists of 15 residues. V lost 6 bases to trimming and J lost 4 bases; unmatched junction nucleotides: 8. Per the germline V gene, CDR1 is SGHTA and CDR2 is FQGTGA. The CDR3, as DNA: TGTGCCAGCAGTAAGGGACAGGGGCAAGGCTATGGCTACACCTTC. Encoded protein: CASSKGQGQGYGYTF.

Written as DNA, the CDR3 is TGCAGTGCCCATGGGCCCAGGTCCCACTCAGGTCAGCCCCAGCATTTT. Protein: CSAHGPRSHSGQPQHF. V is TRBV20-1 and J is TRBJ1-5, with unresolved D. The germline V gene has CDR1 DFQATT and CDR2 SNEGSKA (reference sequence). The CDR3 is 16 amino acids. V lost 6 bases and J 6 bases, leaving 24 bases between the germline ends.

The chain joins TRBV19 to TRBJ1-1; maybe TRBD1 (6 bases). CDR3 length equals 14 residues. Germline-derived CDR1 and CDR2 are LNHDA and SQIVND (reference sequence). Trimming pared 7 bases from V and 7 bases from J, leaving 19 bases between. The CDR3 spells CASTARGGGNEAFF. The DNA of the CDR3 is TGTGCCAGTACCGCCCGAGGAGGGGGGAATGAAGCTTTCTTT.

This clonotype showed up just a few times. J is TRBJ2-5 and V is TRBV7-2; D gene unclear. CDR3 size: 14 residues. Deletions cut 1 base from V and 2 bases from J, with 8 bases between. From germline, CDR1 is SGHTA and CDR2 FQGNSA. CDR3 loop: CASSLEWGQETQYF. For the CDR3, the DNA is TGTGCCAGCAGCTTAGAATGGGGACAAGAGACCCAGTACTTC.

The CDR3 reads CASTAGGGNQPQHF. In DNA, the CDR3 is TGTGCCAGCACCGCCGGTGGCGGCAATCAGCCCCAGCATTTT. V and J are TRBV7-9 and TRBJ1-5; D uncertain. The CDR3 covers 14 residues. V was trimmed by 7 bases and J by 2 bases, leaving 12 bases between them. CDR1 and CDR2 from the germline V gene are SEHNR and FQNEAQ (reference sequence).

Worth noting for this clonotype: Germline is not matched at one junction end, which may reflect a read error. V is TRBV20-1 and J is TRBJ1-4; 9 nucleotides agree with TRBD1. The CDR3 length is 13 residues. CDR1 and CDR2 from the germline V gene are DFQATT and SNEGSKA (reference sequence). DNA for the CDR3: TGCGGTGCTAGTCCGGGACAGGGTGAAAAACTGTTTTTT. This codes for CGASPGQGEKLFF.

This clonotype was detected many times. The J gene is TRBJ1-1, the V gene TRBV29-1; D possibly corresponds to TRBD1 (6 bases). CDR1 and CDR2 from the germline V gene are SQVTM and ANQGSEA. Trimming stripped 3 bases from V and 9 bases from J, with 14 bases between. This CDR3 comprises 12 residues. As DNA, the CDR3 is TGCAGCGTTGACCCCGACGGGACACAAGCTTTCTTT. It codes for CSVDPDGTQAFF.

The V and J genes are TRBV5-1 and TRBJ2-7; 8 nucleotides agree with TRBD2. The CDR3 spans 14 residues. The ends lost 6 bases at V and 4 bases at J; junction bases unmatched: 9. Germline V lookup: CDR1 SGHRS, CDR2 YFSETQ. CDR3 in amino acids: CASKYGAGDYEQYF. CDR3 coding DNA: TGCGCCAGCAAGTACGGAGCGGGGGATTACGAGCAGTACTTC.

V gene TRBV15 combines with J gene TRBJ2-6, with a tentative D call TRBD2 (5 bases). V lost 3 bases to trimming and J lost 0 bases, with 9 bases between them. The germline CDR1 and CDR2 sequences are LNHNV and YYDKDF (reference sequence). The CDR3 runs 16 residues. The DNA for the CDR3 is TGTGCCACCAGCAGCTTGGGGAGCTCTGGGGCCAACGTCCTGACTTTC. This translates into CATSSLGSSGANVLTF.

A remark on this clonotype: An end of the junction does not agree with germline; a read error may underlie this. DNA for the CDR3: TGCGCCAGCAGCCAGGTGGGAGCGGCGAATCAGCCCCAGCATTTT. It encodes CASSQVGAANQPQHF. The chain uses TRBV11-2 and TRBJ1-5; D is undetermined. This CDR3 contains 15 residues. CDR1 is SGHAT, CDR2 FQNNGV, per germline.